These 30 T cell receptor beta chains share one sample of origin, sequenced in a study of T-cell memory formation after mild COVID-19 (dated by TCRdb to about 2021). The library was built by means of 5' RACE. The instrument was an Illumina NovaSeq 6000. TCRdb's own reprocessing of the public reads used fastp at Q25 and MiXCR and kept productive beta chains. Rows merge per CDR3 protein into single entries with the most common DNA and genes. The sample has more than 150,000 distinct CDR3 sequences on record, approximately 10% of them singletons. The ten largest clones represent 3.5% to 4.5% of the sample. Sequenced: PBMCs or a T cell subset sorted from them (not recorded which). Receptor source: a man aged 18 to 35 who had mild COVID-19 (a few samples of this study predate the infection). The sample titles of this study are shuffled in the database, so cell type and time point are left out; the donor was told from shared clones.

This clonotype was recorded a few times. The V and J genes are TRBV2 and TRBJ1-1, with D perhaps TRBD1 (6 bases). This CDR3 region has 14 residues. The V gene's germline CDR1 is SNHLY and CDR2 FYNNEI. V was trimmed by 6 bases and J by 1 base, leaving 12 bases between them. CDR3 amino acids: CASRENRENTEAFF. In DNA form, the CDR3 reads TGTGCCAGCAGAGAAAACAGGGAGAACACTGAAGCTTTCTTT.

The V call is TRBV20-1, the J call TRBJ2-5; D is undetermined. Deletions cut 1 base from V and 1 base from J, with 4 bases between. This CDR3 is 12 amino acids long. Germline-derived CDR1 and CDR2 are DFQATT and SNEGSKA (reference sequence). For the CDR3, the DNA is TGCAGTGCTAGAGGGGGCCAAGAGACCCAGTACTTC. Translation: CSARGGQETQYF.

A few counts support this clonotype. CDR3 region: CASSLALMNTEAFF. In DNA, the CDR3 is TGTGCCAGCAGCTTGGCCCTAATGAACACTGAAGCTTTCTTT. The chain carries TRBV5-6 and TRBJ1-1; D is undetermined. Trimming left V 0 bases short and J 0 bases short, with 6 bases between. The CDR3 length is 14 residues. CDR1 is SGHDT and CDR2 is YYEEEE in the germline V gene.

This clonotype was seen a handful of times. This rearrangement joins TRBV20-1 to TRBJ1-5; D remains ambiguous. The V end was cut by 6 bases, the J end by 1 base, with 7 bases between. The CDR3 runs 12 residues. Germline values: CDR1 DFQATT, CDR2 SNEGSKA (reference sequence). The CDR3 is CSACVSNQPQHF. The CDR3 coding sequence is TGCAGTGCCTGCGTGAGCAATCAGCCCCAGCATTTT.

The chain uses TRBV24-1 and TRBJ2-5; the D is unclear. The germline gives CDR1 KGHDR, CDR2 SFDVKD. The CDR3 is made up of 16 amino acids. Trimming pared 1 base from V and 4 bases from J, leaving 15 bases between. This chain's CDR3 is CATSDFSVPRGETQYF. The CDR3 region has the DNA TGTGCCACCAGTGATTTCTCCGTTCCTCGAGGAGAGACCCAGTACTTC.

Only a few counts were recorded for this clonotype. This chain links TRBV20-1 with TRBJ1-5; D remains ambiguous. V lost 6 bases, J lost 5 bases, and 14 bases lay in between. The CDR3 is 13 amino acids. In germline, CDR1 is DFQATT, CDR2 SNEGSKA (reference sequence). CDR3: CSAESDRDQPQHF. In nucleotides, the CDR3 is TGCAGTGCGGAGAGCGATCGCGATCAGCCCCAGCATTTT.

This clonotype came up a few times. The chain uses TRBV11-2 and TRBJ1-1; D not certain. The germline V gene has CDR1 SGHAT and CDR2 FQNNGV. This CDR3 is 15 amino acids long. V lost 4 bases, J lost 3 bases, and 15 bases lay in between. The CDR3 region has the DNA TGTGCCAGCAGCTCCCCGTCGGCGTCGGACACTGAAGCTTTCTTT. Its translation: CASSSPSASDTEAFF.

The chain uses TRBV27 and TRBJ1-6; 7 bases agree with TRBD1. The V segment lost 8 bases and the J segment 9 bases; nucleotides outside the gene matches: 7. Germline V lookup: CDR1 MNHEY, CDR2 SMNVEV (reference sequence). The CDR3 extends over 13 amino acids. In nucleotides, the CDR3 is TGTGCCAGCTCCGGGACAGAGGGTTCACCCCTCCACTTT. Translating gives CASSGTEGSPLHF.

The gene calls are TRBV19 and TRBJ2-1, with 8 bases identical to TRBD2. The CDR3 consists of 14 residues. V trimming: 7 bases; J trimming: 4 bases; junction bases outside the gene matches: 6. Germline V gene data show CDR1 as LNHDA and CDR2 as SQIVND (reference sequence). The CDR3 DNA is TGTGCCAGTATAGAGCGGGGGAAATACAATGAGCAGTTCTTC. This codes for CASIERGKYNEQFF.

This clonotype was found a few times. The chain employs TRBV20-1 and TRBJ2-1, with TRBD2 matching 8 bases. Germline trimming cut 7 bases from V and 6 bases from J; bases unmatched to any gene: 8. The CDR3 contains 13 residues. CDR1 DFQATT and CDR2 SNEGSKA come from the germline V gene (reference sequence). The CDR3 loop reads CSVGAAGGNEQFF. Here the CDR3 DNA reads TGCAGTGTAGGGGCCGCGGGGGGCAATGAGCAGTTCTTC.

The chain carries TRBV18 and TRBJ1-2; TRBD1 agrees at 9 bases. V shed 6 bases, J shed 7 bases, and the junction held 9 bases outside the gene matches. The CDR3 contains 14 residues. The germline CDR1 and CDR2 sequences are KGHSH and LQKENI. This chain's CDR3 is CASSPGQGGVGYTF. The CDR3 coding sequence is TGTGCCAGCTCGCCGGGACAGGGCGGTGTTGGCTACACCTTC.

The genes are TRBV9 and TRBJ2-5; tentatively, D is TRBD2 (6 bases). Germline V gene sequence: CDR1 SGDLS, CDR2 YYNGEE. Trimming removed 0 bases from V and 7 bases from J, with 16 bases in between. The CDR3 totals 15 residues. The CDR3 here is CASSVGRGSRTTQYF. The DNA for the CDR3 is TGTGCCAGCAGCGTAGGACGGGGGTCCAGGACGACCCAGTACTTC.

This clonotype has only a few counts. The chain joins TRBV7-2 to TRBJ2-2; 7 bases align to TRBD1. This CDR3 is built from 16 residues. V gave up 3 bases and J gave up 0 bases; unmatched junction bases: 4. Germline V CDR1 and CDR2: SGHTA, FQGNSA. CDR3 nucleotides: TGTGCCAGCAGCTTTACAGGGGCGTCGAACACCGGGGAGCTGTTTTTT. Translated, it gives CASSFTGASNTGELFF.

This chain links TRBV7-9 with TRBJ2-7; 7 bases are shared with TRBD2. V shed 1 base and J 8 bases; nucleotides not matched to a gene: 5. The CDR3 loop spans 13 amino acids. Germline V gene sequence: CDR1 SEHNR, CDR2 FQNEAQ (reference sequence). In DNA form, the CDR3 reads TGTGCCAGCAGCTTAGGGACTAGTAATAAGCAGTACGTC. It translates to CASSLGTSNKQYV.

J is TRBJ2-6 and V is TRBV4-2; 8 bases agree with TRBD1. The trim removed 3 bases at V and 1 base at J, leaving 5 bases unmatched. CDR1 is LGHNA, CDR2 YNFKEQ, per germline. This CDR3 contains 17 residues. In DNA, the CDR3 is TGTGCCAGCAGCCAGACAGGGGCCCCTTCTGGGGCCAACGTCCTGACTTTC. Translated: CASSQTGAPSGANVLTF.

This clonotype was counted between two and nine times. The rearrangement joins TRBV4-3 to TRBJ2-3; 10 bases line up with TRBD2. The CDR3 covers 16 residues. The V gene end was trimmed by 1 base and the J gene end by 2 bases; junction bases not matched to a gene: 3. Germline CDR1 and CDR2: LGHNA and YSLEER. DNA of the CDR3: TGCGCCAGCAGCCAAGGTAGCGGGGGGATCACAGATACGCAGTATTTT. Its translation is CASSQGSGGITDTQYF.

Many counts were recorded for this clonotype. This chain uses TRBV6-5 with TRBJ1-2; 7 bases match TRBD1. This CDR3 spans 13 amino acids. The V and J ends lost 9 bases and 1 base, in that order; junction bases with no gene match: 5. Per germline, CDR1 MNHEY and CDR2 SVGAGI. The CDR3 sequence is CASRDSLNYGYTF. In DNA, the CDR3 is TGTGCCAGTAGGGACAGCCTTAACTATGGCTACACCTTC.

Ten or more counts support this clonotype. The chain has TRBV6-2 or TRBV6-3 and TRBJ1-6; D not certain. This CDR3 has 13 residues. Per germline, CDR1 MNHEY and CDR2 SVGEGT. Trimming took 7 bases from V and 7 from J, leaving 11 bases between them. The CDR3 DNA is TGTGCCAGCACCATCGAACCCAATTCACCCCTCCACTTT. The encoded protein is CASTIEPNSPLHF.

CDR3 nucleotides: TGTGCCAGCAGCCGTCGACAGGCGGTAAACACTGAAGCTTTCTTT. Its translation is CASSRRQAVNTEAFF. This chain links TRBV7-9 with TRBJ1-1; perhaps TRBD1 as D (6 bases). The ends were cut back, 5 bases at V and 2 bases at J, with 15 bases in the middle. The CDR3 length is 15 residues. Germline assignment: CDR1 SEHNR and CDR2 FQNEAQ (reference sequence).

In its sample, this clonotype was seen once. V usage is TRBV7-2 and J usage is TRBJ1-5, with D possibly matching TRBD1 (6 bases). The CDR3 totals 14 residues. Germline CDR1 is SGHTA and CDR2 is FQGNSA. Trimming stripped 6 bases from V and 7 bases from J, with 16 bases between. CDR3 region: CASSLDSSYQPQHF. CDR3 DNA sequence: TGTGCCAGCAGTTTGGACAGTAGTTACCAGCCCCAGCATTTT.

The chain combines TRBV7-2 with TRBJ2-5; D assignment may be TRBD1 or TRBD2 (6 bases each). Trimming took 5 bases from V and 5 from J, leaving 21 bases between them. The CDR3 loop spans 16 amino acids. Germline CDR1 is SGHTA and CDR2 is FQGNSA. The CDR3 sequence is CASSTYGGPAGETQYF. The CDR3 DNA follows: TGTGCCAGCAGCACCTACGGGGGCCCCGCCGGGGAGACCCAGTACTTC.

V and J are TRBV7-9 and TRBJ1-2; tentatively, D is TRBD1 (6 bases). This CDR3 spans 14 amino acids. Trimming took 5 bases from V and 2 from J, leaving 12 bases between them. CDR1 is SEHNR and CDR2 is FQNEAQ in the germline V gene (reference sequence). This chain's CDR3 is CASSRTGRNYGYTF. CDR3 in DNA: TGTGCCAGCAGCCGCACAGGGAGAAACTATGGCTACACCTTC.

V gene TRBV29-1 combines with J gene TRBJ2-2; D is perhaps TRBD2 (6 bases). The length of the CDR3 is 13 residues. The V gene lost 4 bases and the J gene lost 8 bases, with 14 bases spanning the gap. Germline V gene data show CDR1 as SQVTM and CDR2 as ANQGSEA. CDR3 nucleotide sequence: TGCAGCGTTGGGAACCCCGGGACTGGGGAGCTGTTTTTT. This encodes CSVGNPGTGELFF.

This clonotype was counted between two and nine times. The chain recombines TRBV7-2 with TRBJ1-6; D ambiguous. With 1 base removed from V and 7 bases from J, the gap between germline ends came to 11 bases. Looked up from germline, CDR1 is SGHTA and CDR2 is FQGNSA. The CDR3 sequence is 15 residues long. Here the CDR3 DNA reads TGTGCCAGCAGCTTAGGATGGACGGGGAATTCACCCCTCCACTTT. As protein: CASSLGWTGNSPLHF.

This clonotype was seen more than once but under ten times. V and J are TRBV7-2 and TRBJ1-2; TRBD1 is a possible D gene (5 bases). Trimming removed 4 bases at V and 8 bases at J, with 17 bases between. This CDR3 contains 14 residues. Germline V CDR1 and CDR2: SGHTA, FQGNSA. The CDR3, as DNA: TGTGCCAGCAGCTCCTACTTACAGGAAAACGGCTACACCTTC. Amino acids: CASSSYLQENGYTF.

This clonotype was detected ten times or more. V gene TRBV5-1 combines with J gene TRBJ2-5; D unclear. CDR3 length equals 14 residues. V was trimmed by 0 bases and J by 5 bases, leaving 11 bases between them. Per the germline V gene, CDR1 is SGHRS and CDR2 is YFSETQ. The CDR3 sequence: CASSLGGDGETQYF. The CDR3 nucleotides read TGCGCCAGCAGCTTGGGCGGCGACGGGGAGACCCAGTACTTC. The variable domain in full, completed from reference TRBV5-1 and TRBJ2-5, reads KAGVTQTPRYLIKTRGQQVTLSCSPISGHRSVSWYQQTPGQGLQFLFEYFSETQRNKGNFPGRFSGRQFSNSRSEMNVSTLELGDSALYLCASSLGGDGETQYFGPGTRLLVL.

This clonotype was picked up many times. The gene calls are TRBV11-2 and TRBJ1-1; D unclear. The ends were cut back, 3 bases at V and 6 bases at J, with 8 bases in the middle. This CDR3 spans 12 amino acids. Germline V CDR1 and CDR2: SGHAT, FQNNGV. CDR3 DNA: TGTGCCAGCAGCTTCCCGGGAGCTGAAGCTTTCTTT. Its translation is CASSFPGAEAFF.

J is TRBJ2-1 and V is TRBV14; D is unresolved. CDR1 is SGHDN and CDR2 is FVKESK in the germline V gene. Between the trimmed V and J ends, which lost 1 base and 9 bases, there was a span of 13 bases. CDR3 size: 14 residues. The CDR3: CASSQGPRSGEQFF. Written as DNA, the CDR3 is TGTGCCAGCAGCCAAGGGCCTAGAAGTGGTGAGCAGTTCTTC.

The rearrangement uses TRBV14 and TRBJ2-1, with 11 nucleotides matching TRBD1. The CDR3 totals 14 residues. Germline V gene lookup returns CDR1 SGHDN and CDR2 FVKESK. Trimming took 4 bases from V and 7 from J; bases not matched to a gene: 3. This CDR3 reads CASSPRDRGNEQFF. CDR3 bases: TGTGCCAGCAGCCCGAGGGACAGGGGGAATGAGCAGTTCTTC.

This clonotype has only a few counts. This chain links TRBV5-1 with TRBJ2-5; either TRBD1 or TRBD2 may supply D (6 bases each). CDR3 length equals 16 residues. Trimming cost V 0 bases and J 5 bases, with 17 bases left between them. Germline V gene data show CDR1 as SGHRS and CDR2 as YFSETQ. The CDR3 spells CASSLAGAGSPETQYF. Written as DNA, the CDR3 is TGCGCCAGCAGCTTGGCGGGGGCGGGGAGCCCGGAGACCCAGTACTTC. Filled out from reference TRBV5-1 and TRBJ2-5, the complete variable domain reads KAGVTQTPRYLIKTRGQQVTLSCSPISGHRSVSWYQQTPGQGLQFLFEYFSETQRNKGNFPGRFSGRQFSNSRSEMNVSTLELGDSALYLCASSLAGAGSPETQYFGPGTRLLVL.